Listed below are T cell receptor beta chains from one sample, sequenced in a study of graft-versus-host responses after intestinal transplantation. Their cognate antigens are unknown. Only in-frame clones appear in the TCRdb table, and some are missing; sequencing was by immunoSEQ multiplex PCR. The table lists roughly 90,000 clones, about 88% of them singletons. The source was unstimulated CD4+ T cells sorted from spleen or lymph node cells, collected before transplant. The receptors were gathered from a human donor who was the organ donor for an intestinal transplant. Each CDR3 is given with its conserved first and last residue. The order of the fields is clone size, CDR3 length, V gene, J gene, D gene, CDR3 protein, CDR3 DNA. The D gene is left open where the match is weak. The listing skips clone size in some rows; elsewhere it reads once, few, many or a size class.

abundance: few
len: 13
v_gene: TRBV11-2
j_gene: TRBJ2-5
d_gene: TRBD2
CDR3aa: CASRTPGGETQYF
CDR3nt: TGTGCCAGCAGGACCCCCGGGGGGGAGACCCAGTACTTC

abundance: once
len: 14
v_gene: TRBV27
j_gene: TRBJ1-1
d_gene: NA
CDR3aa: CASSFGAMNTEAFF
CDR3nt: TGTGCCAGCAGTTTCGGTGCTATGAACACTGAAGCTTTCTTT

abundance: few
len: 12
v_gene: TRBV6-5
j_gene: TRBJ1-2
d_gene: NA
CDR3aa: CASSLGRTGYTF
CDR3nt: TGTGCCAGCAGTTTGGGGCGTACGGGCTACACCTTC

abundance: NA
len: 14
v_gene: TRBV7-2
j_gene: TRBJ2-7
d_gene: NA
CDR3aa: CASSPMGGDNEQYF
CDR3nt: TGTGCCAGCAGCCCCATGGGGGGGGACAACGAGCAGTACTTC

abundance: few
len: 15
v_gene: TRBV6-5
j_gene: TRBJ2-6
d_gene: NA
CDR3aa: CASSQRGSGANVLTF
CDR3nt: TGTGCCAGCAGTCAACGGGGCTCTGGGGCCAACGTCCTGACTTTC

abundance: NA
len: 13
v_gene: TRBV7-2
j_gene: TRBJ2-3
d_gene: NA
CDR3aa: CASRVAGTDTQYF
CDR3nt: TGTGCCAGCAGGGTAGCGGGCACAGATACGCAGTATTTT

abundance: NA
len: 15
v_gene: TRBV7-2
j_gene: TRBJ1-3
d_gene: NA
CDR3aa: CASSRLLVSGNTIYF
CDR3nt: TGTGCCAGCAGCAGATTACTCGTCTCTGGAAACACCATATATTTT

abundance: NA
len: 14
v_gene: TRBV28
j_gene: TRBJ1-5
d_gene: NA
CDR3aa: CASSLYAGYQPQHF
CDR3nt: TGTGCCAGCAGCCTATACGCGGGTTATCAGCCCCAGCATTTT

abundance: once
len: 16
v_gene: TRBV19
j_gene: TRBJ1-3
d_gene: NA
CDR3aa: CASSKGRTNSGNTIYF
CDR3nt: TGTGCCAGTAGTAAGGGCAGGACTAACTCTGGAAACACCATATATTTT

abundance: NA
len: 13
v_gene: TRBV6-1
j_gene: TRBJ2-7
d_gene: TRBD2
CDR3aa: CAGRLAGTYEQYF
CDR3nt: TGTGCGGGGAGACTAGCGGGGACCTACGAGCAGTACTTC

abundance: NA
len: 15
v_gene: TRBV21-1
j_gene: TRBJ2-3
d_gene: NA
CDR3aa: CASSTSGSVTDTQYF
CDR3nt: TGTGCCAGCAGCACAAGCGGGAGTGTAACAGATACGCAGTATTTT

abundance: NA
len: 13
v_gene: TRBV7-6
j_gene: TRBJ1-1
d_gene: NA
CDR3aa: CASSLGGVTEAFF
CDR3nt: TGTGCCAGCAGCCTAGGGGGGGTTACTGAAGCTTTCTTT

abundance: NA
len: 17
v_gene: TRBV4-2
j_gene: TRBJ2-7
d_gene: TRBD1
CDR3aa: CASSQTKGGTGSHEQYF
CDR3nt: TGTGCCAGCAGCCAAACGAAGGGAGGGACAGGGTCCCACGAGCAGTACTTC

abundance: NA
len: 13
v_gene: TRBV28
j_gene: TRBJ2-7
d_gene: NA
CDR3aa: CASSRGNPYEQYF
CDR3nt: TGTGCCAGCAGTCGCGGGAACCCCTACGAGCAGTACTTC

abundance: few
len: 13
v_gene: TRBV29-1
j_gene: TRBJ1-1
d_gene: TRBD1
CDR3aa: CSVPNRDSTEAFF
CDR3nt: TGCAGCGTACCTAACCGGGACAGCACTGAAGCTTTCTTT

abundance: few
len: 13
v_gene: TRBV29-1
j_gene: TRBJ1-2
d_gene: TRBD1
CDR3aa: CSVGPGTGDGYTF
CDR3nt: TGCAGCGTTGGGCCTGGGACAGGGGACGGCTACACCTTC

abundance: NA
len: 14
v_gene: TRBV7-2
j_gene: TRBJ2-1
d_gene: NA
CDR3aa: CASSLLAAYNEQFF
CDR3nt: TGTGCCAGCAGCTTACTAGCAGCTTACAATGAGCAGTTCTTC

abundance: NA
len: 17
v_gene: TRBV13
j_gene: TRBJ1-1
d_gene: TRBD1
CDR3aa: CASSIRQGRAMNTEAFF
CDR3nt: TGTGCCAGCAGCATTCGACAGGGGAGGGCAATGAACACTGAAGCTTTCTTT

abundance: NA
len: 15
v_gene: TRBV6-5
j_gene: TRBJ1-1
d_gene: NA
CDR3aa: CASSYAPYRDTEAFF
CDR3nt: TGTGCCAGCAGTTATGCCCCATACAGGGACACTGAAGCTTTCTTT

abundance: NA
len: 15
v_gene: TRBV25-1
j_gene: TRBJ2-7
d_gene: TRBD1
CDR3aa: CASSDPGQGSYEQYF
CDR3nt: TGTGCCAGCAGTGACCCCGGACAGGGCTCCTACGAGCAGTACTTC

abundance: once
len: 16
v_gene: TRBV15
j_gene: TRBJ2-1
d_gene: NA
CDR3aa: CATSRVGGLSYNEQFF
CDR3nt: TGTGCCACCAGCAGAGTCGGGGGGCTCTCCTACAATGAGCAGTTCTTC

abundance: NA
len: 10
v_gene: TRBV20-1
j_gene: TRBJ1-1
d_gene: NA
CDR3aa: CSARVPEAFF
CDR3nt: TGCAGTGCGAGGGTACCTGAAGCTTTCTTT

abundance: NA
len: 15
v_gene: TRBV7-2
j_gene: TRBJ1-5
d_gene: NA
CDR3aa: CASSLTRGSNQPQHF
CDR3nt: TGTGCCAGCAGCTTAACCCGGGGTAGCAATCAGCCCCAGCATTTT

abundance: NA
len: 14
v_gene: TRBV7-2
j_gene: TRBJ1-1
d_gene: NA
CDR3aa: CASSSGQRHTEAFF
CDR3nt: TGTGCCAGCAGCTCCGGACAGCGCCACACTGAAGCTTTCTTT

abundance: NA
len: 16
v_gene: TRBV6-5
j_gene: TRBJ1-5
d_gene: NA
CDR3aa: CASSYYLERTDQPQHF
CDR3nt: TGTGCCAGCAGTTACTACCTAGAGCGGACGGATCAGCCCCAGCATTTT

abundance: NA
len: 13
v_gene: TRBV5-1
j_gene: TRBJ1-2
d_gene: TRBD1
CDR3aa: CASSLGTGDGYTF
CDR3nt: TGCGCCAGCAGCTTGGGGACAGGGGACGGCTACACCTTC

abundance: NA
len: 9
v_gene: TRBV10-1
j_gene: TRBJ2-7
d_gene: NA
CDR3aa: CASLHEQYF
CDR3nt: TGCGCCAGCCTCCACGAGCAGTACTTC

abundance: NA
len: 15
v_gene: TRBV2
j_gene: TRBJ2-2
d_gene: TRBD1
CDR3aa: CASSEWTGDTGELFF
CDR3nt: TGTGCCAGCAGTGAATGGACAGGGGATACCGGGGAGCTGTTTTTT